Shown below are 10 T cell receptor beta chains from a single sample sequenced in a study of CD8+CD57+ T cells in acquired aplastic anemia. Genomic DNA acted as the template from which TCR beta VDJ combination and CDR3 sequence profiling were carried out. TCRdb re-called the reads with MiXCR, one entry per CDR3 protein. The repertoire holds 400,000 to 450,000 distinct CDR3 sequences, with about two thirds as singletons. Material for sequencing was sorted CD4+, CD8+, or CD8+CD57+ T cells (not recorded which) from PBMCs. These receptors came from a human donor in good health, serving as a control.

The V call is TRBV9, the J call TRBJ2-5; TRBD1 might be the D (6 bases). Trimming removed 6 bases from V and 11 bases from J, with 26 bases in between. This CDR3 is built from 15 residues. The germline V gene has CDR1 SGDLS and CDR2 YYNGEE. CDR3 bases: TGTGCCAGCAACGACAGGAGTGTGGGTAGGGCGACACAGTACTTC. Protein product: CASNDRSVGRATQYF.

For this clonotype: At one boundary the junction diverges from the germline segment, which might be a read error. The chain recombines TRBV7-2 with TRBJ1-5; perhaps TRBD1 as D (6 bases). The CDR3 consists of 14 residues. Germline values: CDR1 SGHTA, CDR2 FQGNSA. The CDR3 DNA reads as TGTGCCAGCAGCTTCCAGGGGAGGTCCTACGAGCAGTACTTT. Protein product: CASSFQGRSYEQYF.

Turning to this clonotype: At one end the junction does not follow the germline gene, possibly because of a read error. The J gene is TRBJ2-3, the V gene TRBV7-8, with a weak D call TRBD1 (5 bases). Germline V gene sequence: CDR1 SGHVS, CDR2 FQNEAQ. The CDR3 runs 16 residues. The CDR3 sequence: CASSLGFSGLTDTQYF. CDR3 DNA sequence: TGTGCTAGCAGCTTAGGGTTCTCAGGGTTAACAGACACGCAGTATTTT. Full variable domain (rest looked up from reference TRBV7-8 and TRBJ2-3): GAGVSQSPRYKVAKRGQDVALRCDPISGHVSLFWYQQALGQGPEFLTYFQNEAQLDKSGLPSDRFFAERPEGSVSTLKIQRTQQEDSAVYLCASSLGFSGLTDTQYFGPGTRLTVL.

This clonotype was seen only once. V and J are TRBV6-4 and TRBJ2-1, with TRBD1 matching over 8 bases. V lost 5 bases, J lost 8 bases, and 8 bases stayed unmatched. CDR3 length: 14 residues. The V gene's germline CDR1 is MRHNA and CDR2 SNTAGT. The DNA of the CDR3 is TGTGCCAGCAGTTTGTGGACAGGGATGGATGAGCAGTTCTTC. This sequence encodes CASSLWTGMDEQFF.

The genes are TRBV29-1 and TRBJ1-1; D possibly corresponds to TRBD1 (6 bases). This CDR3 contains 14 residues. V gave up 6 bases and J gave up 5 bases, with 19 bases separating them. Germline-derived CDR1 and CDR2 are SQVTM and ANQGSEA. The CDR3 nucleotides read TGCAGCGTGGGGGCTTACAGGGAGGGGACTGAAGCTTTCTTT. Amino acid sequence: CSVGAYREGTEAFF.

This clonotype was seen ten or more times. The chain joins TRBV20-1 to TRBJ2-3; unclear D gene. The germline V gene has CDR1 DFQATT and CDR2 SNEGSKA (reference sequence). Trimming removed 7 bases at V and 3 bases at J, with 8 bases between. The CDR3 covers 11 residues. CDR3 residues: CSVGLTDTQYF. CDR3 DNA sequence: TGCAGTGTCGGGTTGACAGATACGCAGTATTTT.

This clonotype has just a few counts. The chain recombines TRBV24-1 with TRBJ1-2; perhaps TRBD1 as D (5 bases). Germline V CDR1 and CDR2: KGHDR, SFDVKD. CDR3 length equals 14 residues. V lost 3 bases and J 4 bases, leaving 11 bases between the germline ends. CDR3 sequence: CATSDSRVGYGYTF. The CDR3 bases are TGTGCCACCAGTGATAGCAGGGTGGGCTATGGCTACACCTTC.

The chain combines TRBV6-1 with TRBJ2-3, with TRBD2 matching 7 bases. The CDR3 spans 13 residues. From germline, CDR1 is MNHNS and CDR2 SASEGT. The trim removed 8 bases at V and 3 bases at J, leaving 5 bases unmatched. DNA of the CDR3: TGTGCCAGCCCCCAGGGAGGGACAGATACGCAGTATTTT. It encodes CASPQGGTDTQYF.

Comment on this clonotype: The conserved phenylalanine or tryptophan is not found at the CDR3 terminus, so this likely reflects a read error. No DNA is shown, since the ends of the CDR3 on it are uncertain; the CDR3 is the one TCRdb lists. The chain links TRBV7-2 to TRBJ2-7; the table calls TRBD2, which could not be checked here. The germline gives CDR1 SGHTA, CDR2 FQGNSA. The CDR3 contains 13 residues when both ends are counted. CDR3 protein: CASSRKGTYSGAN.

V and J are TRBV5-4 and TRBJ2-7; a possible D gene is TRBD1 (7 bases). Germline lookup yields CDR1 SGHNT and CDR2 YYREEE (reference sequence). The CDR3 sequence is 15 residues long. Trimming took 6 bases from V and 6 from J, leaving 22 bases between them. Here the CDR3 DNA reads TGTGCCAGCACACGGCATTGGAGGGGGCGGAGCGAGCAGTACTTC. Translated, it gives CASTRHWRGRSEQYF.